The 8 T cell receptor beta chains below were found in one sample sequenced in a study of T cell responses to AZD1222 COVID-19 vaccine. Only in-frame clones appear in the TCRdb table, and some are missing; sequencing was by immunoSEQ multiplex PCR. The data hold 80,000 to 90,000 clones, with more than 70% observed a single time. The sequences come from peripheral blood, collected on day 0 of AZD1222 vaccination. These receptors were obtained from an adult in good health.

The genes are TRBV3-1 (or the pseudogene TRBV3-2) and TRBJ2-1; 8 positions match TRBD2. The germline CDR1 and CDR2 sequences are LGHDT and YNNKEL (reference sequence). V was clipped by 4 bases and J by 2 bases; unmatched bases: 4. The CDR3 covers 15 residues. CDR3 sequence: CASSLLAGAYNEQFF. The CDR3, as DNA: TGTGCCAGCAGCCTCCTAGCGGGTGCCTACAATGAGCAGTTCTTC.

The CDR3, as DNA: TGTGCCAGCAGCCCGTCGACAGGGCGAAATAATTCACCCCTCCACTTT. Its translation: CASSPSTGRNNSPLHF. The V and J genes are TRBV7-8 and TRBJ1-6; TRBD1 aligns across 7 bases. CDR1 and CDR2 (germline): SGHVS, FQNEAQ. The CDR3 totals 16 residues. V lost 5 bases and J lost 5; bases outside the gene matches: 9.

This chain links TRBV2 with TRBJ1-1; 7 bases are a match to TRBD1. CDR3 size: 16 residues. In germline, CDR1 is SNHLY, CDR2 FYNNEI. The V gene end was trimmed by 2 bases and the J gene end by 4 bases; junction bases not matched to a gene: 10. CDR3 loop: CASSERGQNYGTEAFF. The CDR3 DNA follows: TGTGCCAGCAGTGAAAGGGGGCAGAACTACGGCACTGAAGCTTTCTTT.

The V call is TRBV30, the J call TRBJ1-3, with D unclear. V shed 6 bases and J shed 2 bases, with 14 bases lying between them. CDR1 and CDR2 from the germline V gene are GTSNPN and SVGIG (reference sequence). The length of the CDR3 is 14 residues. The CDR3 loop is CACLDRTTGNTIYF. In nucleotides, the CDR3 is TGTGCCTGTTTAGACCGGACTACTGGAAACACCATATATTTT.

This sequence joins TRBV25-1 and TRBJ2-7, with a tentative D call TRBD2 (7 bases). The germline gives CDR1 MGHDK, CDR2 SYGVNS. The germline V and J ends were trimmed by 1 base and 2 bases, with 12 bases remaining between them. The CDR3 contains 15 residues. Written as DNA, the CDR3 is TGTGCCAGCAGTGAATTTGGGGGGGCAACCTACGAGCAGTACTTC. This codes for CASSEFGGATYEQYF.

The J gene is TRBJ2-2, the V gene TRBV19, with D possibly TRBD1 on 6 matching bases. This CDR3 has 16 amino acids. V was shortened by 6 bases and J by 1 base, with 15 bases between the two germline ends. CDR1 and CDR2 from the germline V gene are LNHDA and SQIVND (reference sequence). Here the CDR3 reads CASRDNRVQNTGELFF. The CDR3 DNA reads TGTGCCAGTAGGGACAACAGGGTCCAGAACACCGGGGAGCTGTTTTTT. The whole variable domain, filled in from reference TRBV19 and TRBJ2-2, reads DGGITQSPKYLFRKEGQNVTLSCEQNLNHDAMYWYRQDPGQGLRLIYYSQIVNDFQKGDIAEGYSVSREKKESFPLTVTSAQKNPTAFYLCASRDNRVQNTGELFFGEGSRLTVL.

The chain links TRBV5-1 to TRBJ2-1, with unresolved D. Germline V gene lookup returns CDR1 SGHRS and CDR2 YFSETQ. Deletions cut 0 bases from V and 7 bases from J, with 17 bases between. CDR3 length: 16 residues. The CDR3 DNA follows: TGCGCCAGCAGCTTGGGGTTGCGGAGCGTGGGAAATGAGCAGTTCTTC. Its translation: CASSLGLRSVGNEQFF.

This sequence joins TRBV9 and TRBJ2-3; tentative D call: TRBD2 (5 bases). Germline V lookup: CDR1 SGDLS, CDR2 YYNGEE. V lost 1 base to trimming and J lost 10 bases, with 10 bases between them. This CDR3 is built from 12 residues. This CDR3 is CASSVFRESQYF. Here the CDR3 DNA reads TGTGCCAGCAGCGTATTCCGGGAATCGCAGTATTTT. Using reference TRBV9 and TRBJ2-3 for the parts outside the CDR3, the full variable domain is DSGVTQTPKHLITATGQRVTLRCSPRSGDLSVYWYQQSLDQGLQFLIQYYNGEERAKGNILERFSAQQFPDLHSELNLSSLELGDSALYFCASSVFRESQYFGPGTRLTVL.